This T cell receptor (beta chain) was obtained from a study of blood T cell repertoires in COVID-19. After removal of 4 bases from V and 5 bases from J, the junction contained 5 bases not matched to a gene. CDR3 size: 15 residues. Looked up from germline, CDR1 is SGHRS and CDR2 is YFSETQ. Libraries were prepared by immunoSEQ multiplex PCR; TCRdb keeps only in-frame clonotypes and omits some of them. The sample comprises under 300,000 clones, 65% to 90% of which are singletons, and 13% rests with the top ten. This receptor was identified in a human donor in a cohort sampled during active COVID-19. The specimen sequenced was peripheral blood. The rearrangement uses TRBV5-1 and TRBJ2-3; 12 bases fit TRBD2. The CDR3 sequence: CASSKLGLAGDTQYF. The DNA of the CDR3 is TGCGCCAGCAGCAAACTGGGACTAGCGGGAGATACGCAGTATTTT.